The clone carrying this T cell receptor (beta chain) was observed once. Using immunoSEQ multiplex PCR, the repertoire was profiled, and TCRdb retains in-frame clones only, with some absent. The table lists fewer than 120,000 clones, 70% to 90% of them singletons. The data are from a study of blood T cell repertoires in COVID-19. About the research overall: Samples representing acute and convalescent COVID-19 were sourced from the United States, Italy and Spain.

V lost 3 bases to trimming and J lost 6 bases; unmatched junction nucleotides: 3. The CDR3 sequence is 13 residues long. Per the germline V gene, CDR1 is MNHNS and CDR2 is SASEGT. This sequence was found in a human donor in a cohort sampled during active COVID-19. The rearrangement links TRBV6-1 to TRBJ2-3; 7 nucleotides match TRBD2. Sequenced: peripheral blood. DNA of the CDR3: TGTGCCAGCAGTGAGTCCGGGAGGGATACGCAGTATTTT. It yields the protein CASSESGRDTQYF.